This T cell receptor (beta chain) was recovered during a study of OX40 agonist ivuxolimab in advanced cancers. Findings and limits, study-wide: Within 6 weeks, CD4+ and CD8+ blood T cells expanded clonally at 0.1 to 3.0 mg/kg.

TCRdb's copy holds only in-frame clones and misses some; the assay was immunoSEQ multiplex PCR. Of 65,000 to 95,000 clones in the sample, 90% to 95% are singletons; the top ten hold 2% to 2.5%. In regard to this clone: Antigen unknown.

Germline CDR1 reads LNHDA; CDR2 reads SQIVND (reference sequence). CDR3 length: 16 residues. Trimming left V 5 bases short and J 8 bases short, with 22 bases between. The source is an adult with an advanced solid tumor such as melanoma, head and neck, liver or kidney cancer. The specimen comprised CD4+ or CD8+ T cells sorted from blood, sampled in a trial of the OX40 agonist ivuxolimab. V usage is TRBV19 and J usage is TRBJ2-1; D uncertain. As DNA, the CDR3 is TGTGCCAGTAGTTTCGTCCGGGCCCCCTTAGTCGATGAGCAGTTCTTC. It codes for CASSFVRAPLVDEQFF.